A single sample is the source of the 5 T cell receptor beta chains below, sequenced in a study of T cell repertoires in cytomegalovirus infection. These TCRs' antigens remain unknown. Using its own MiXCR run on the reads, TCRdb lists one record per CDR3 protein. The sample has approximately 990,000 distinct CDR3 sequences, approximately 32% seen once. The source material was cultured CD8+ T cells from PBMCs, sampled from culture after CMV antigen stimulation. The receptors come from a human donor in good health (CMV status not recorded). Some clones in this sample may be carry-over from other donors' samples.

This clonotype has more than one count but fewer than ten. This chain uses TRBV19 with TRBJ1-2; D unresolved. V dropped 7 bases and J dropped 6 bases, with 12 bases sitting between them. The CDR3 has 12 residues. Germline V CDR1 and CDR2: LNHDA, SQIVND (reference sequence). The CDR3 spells CASTSKADGYTF. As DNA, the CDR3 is TGTGCCAGTACATCCAAGGCAGATGGCTACACCTTC.

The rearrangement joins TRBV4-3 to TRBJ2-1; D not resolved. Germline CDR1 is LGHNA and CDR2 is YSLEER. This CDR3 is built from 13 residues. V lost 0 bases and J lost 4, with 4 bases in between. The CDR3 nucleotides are TGCGCCAGCAGCCAAGAGTTGTACAATGAGCAGTTCTTC. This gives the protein CASSQELYNEQFF.

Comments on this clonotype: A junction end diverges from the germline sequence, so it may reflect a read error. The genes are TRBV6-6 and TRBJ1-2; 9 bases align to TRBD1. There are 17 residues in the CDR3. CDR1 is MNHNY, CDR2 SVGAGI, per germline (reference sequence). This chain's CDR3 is CASSYLHRDRVFGGSTF. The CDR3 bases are TGTGCCAGCAGTTACTTACACCGGGACAGGGTTTTTGGCGGCTCCACCTTC.

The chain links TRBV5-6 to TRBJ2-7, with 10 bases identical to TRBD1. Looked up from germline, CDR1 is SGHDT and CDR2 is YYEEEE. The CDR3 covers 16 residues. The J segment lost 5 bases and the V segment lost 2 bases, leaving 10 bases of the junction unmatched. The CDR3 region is CASSFNGGTGENEQYV. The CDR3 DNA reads TGTGCCAGCAGCTTTAACGGTGGGACAGGGGAGAACGAGCAGTACGTC.

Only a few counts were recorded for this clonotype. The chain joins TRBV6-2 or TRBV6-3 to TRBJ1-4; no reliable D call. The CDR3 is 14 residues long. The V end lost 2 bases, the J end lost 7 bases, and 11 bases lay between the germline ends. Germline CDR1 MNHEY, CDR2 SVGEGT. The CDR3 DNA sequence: TGTGCCAGCAGTTACCCTCGCCATGGTGAAAAACTGTTTTTT. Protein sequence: CASSYPRHGEKLFF.